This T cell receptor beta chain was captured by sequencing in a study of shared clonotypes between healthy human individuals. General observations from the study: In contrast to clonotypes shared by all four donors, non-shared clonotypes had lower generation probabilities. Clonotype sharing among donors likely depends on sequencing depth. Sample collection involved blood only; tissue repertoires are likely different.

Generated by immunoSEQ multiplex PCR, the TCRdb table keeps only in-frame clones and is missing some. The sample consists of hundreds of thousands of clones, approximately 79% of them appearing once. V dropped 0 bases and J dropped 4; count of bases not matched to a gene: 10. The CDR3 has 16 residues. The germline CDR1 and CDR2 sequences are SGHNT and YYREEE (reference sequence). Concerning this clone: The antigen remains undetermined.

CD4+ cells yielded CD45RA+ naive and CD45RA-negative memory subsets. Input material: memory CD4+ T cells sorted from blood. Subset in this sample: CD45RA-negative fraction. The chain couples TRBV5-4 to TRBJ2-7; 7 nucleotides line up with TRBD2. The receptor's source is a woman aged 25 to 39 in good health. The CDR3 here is CASSLGTGGSYYEQYF. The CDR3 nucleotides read TGTGCCAGCAGCTTGGGGACTGGCGGGAGCTATTACGAGCAGTACTTC.